The table lists the clone carrying this T cell receptor beta chain with a count of one. Germline CDR1 reads SGHNT; CDR2 reads YENEEA. V shed 5 bases and J shed 4 bases, with 6 bases lying between them. The CDR3 has 12 residues. The sample comes from a study of blood T cell repertoires in COVID-19. Study as a whole: PBMCs, B-cell-depleted T cells, or T cells provided the cDNA or gDNA that made up the material.

The table came from immunoSEQ multiplex PCR; TCRdb's copy has only in-frame clones and leaves some out. The sample lists about 190,000 clones, around 80% occurring once. The material sequenced was peripheral blood. The rearrangement links TRBV11-3 to TRBJ1-3, with D hard to call. This sequence was found in a man aged 25 to 40 with active or convalescent COVID-19. The CDR3 protein is CASSPGGNTIYF. The CDR3 nucleotides are TGTGCCAGCAGCCCGGGGGGAAACACCATATATTTT.